This TCR beta chain derives from a study of molecular identifiers for immune sequencing clone quantification. This clonotype was seen a few times. The antigen remains unidentified. The germline V gene has CDR1 SGHNT and CDR2 YYREEE (reference sequence). V lost 4 bases, J lost 6 bases, and 5 bases stayed unmatched. The CDR3 is 16 amino acids. The study, taken as a whole, reports: Should identical TCR molecules share a barcode, the sizes of highly expanded clones could be underestimated.

TCRdb ran MiXCR on the PCR reads and lists one entry per CDR3 protein. The table shows hundreds of thousands of distinct CDR3 sequences, with 24% occurring only once. Sequencing input: naive CD8+ T cells from blood, with Jurkat cell RNA spiked in. The sample's subset: FACS-sorted CD8+CD4-CCR7+CD45RA+ naive T cells. This sequence was found in a human donor in good health. Some libraries in this study had Jurkat cell RNA spiked in. The chain couples TRBV5-4 to TRBJ2-2; 14 nucleotides line up with TRBD2. The CDR3 loop is CASSEGLAGVAGELFF. The CDR3 nucleotides read TGTGCCAGCAGCGAGGGACTAGCGGGGGTAGCCGGGGAGCTGTTTTTT.